The rows below give T cell receptor beta chains drawn from one sample of a study of cytomegalovirus exposure and HLA in healthy donors. Assay: immunoSEQ multiplex PCR; the TCRdb copy retains only in-frame clones and omits some. The data contain approximately 170,000 clones, roughly 80% of them singletons. The sequenced sample was PBMCs. All receptors derive from a woman younger than 35 in good health and CMV-seronegative. Both conserved end residues are part of each CDR3. Each record gives: CDR3 protein, CDR3 DNA, J gene, clone size, D gene, V gene. The D gene is left open where the match is weak. Rows give clone size only sometimes, using once, few, many, or a class for an expanded clone.

CASSPHPLEAFF TGTGCCAGCAGCCCACACCCTTTGGAAGCTTTCTTT TRBJ1-1 . . TRBV7-2
CATSRAERPNEQFF TGTGCCACCAGCAGAGCAGAGAGGCCCAATGAGCAGTTCTTC TRBJ2-1 . . TRBV15
CASRISYEQYF TGTGCCAGCAGAATCTCTTACGAGCAGTACTTC TRBJ2-7 . . TRBV28
CASKNNPGGETGELFF TGTGCCAGTAAGAACAACCCGGGGGGGGAAACCGGGGAGCTGTTTTTT TRBJ2-2 . TRBD2 TRBV19
CASSQDLSLTLYNEQFF TGCGCCAGCAGCCAAGATTTATCGCTCACTCTTTACAATGAGCAGTTCTTC TRBJ2-1 . . TRBV4-1
CASSQDRSSGNTIYF TGTGCCAGCAGCCAAGATAGGAGCTCTGGAAACACCATATATTTT TRBJ1-3 few . TRBV4-2
CASSQGDSRQPQHF TGTGCCAGCAGCCAAGGGGACAGTCGGCAGCCCCAGCATTTT TRBJ1-5 . TRBD1 TRBV14
CASSLQGWETQYF TGTGCCAGCAGTTTACAGGGTTGGGAGACCCAGTACTTC TRBJ2-5 . . TRBV28
CASSAQGTGNTIYF TGTGCCAGCAGTGCGCAGGGGACTGGAAACACCATATATTTT TRBJ1-3 . . TRBV6-1
CASSSGLAVYEQFF TGTGCCAGCAGCTCGGGACTAGCAGTATATGAGCAGTTCTTC TRBJ2-1 few TRBD2 TRBV7-9
CASSRPGGGTDTQYF TGTGCCAGCAGCCGCCCCGGGGGAGGCACAGATACGCAGTATTTT TRBJ2-3 few . TRBV28
CASKRGGNSGHLTF TGTGCCAGCAAACGGGGGGGTAATTCAGGGCACCTTACCTTC TRBJ1-2 . . TRBV13
CASRQLVYEQYF TGTGCCAGCAGACAACTAGTTTACGAGCAGTACTTC TRBJ2-7 . . TRBV2
CASSTGRANEKLFF TGTGCCAGTAGCACAGGGCGGGCTAATGAAAAACTGTTTTTT TRBJ1-4 . . TRBV19
CASSLVSAYEQYF TGTGCCAGCAGCTTGGTGTCCGCCTACGAGCAGTACTTC TRBJ2-7 . . TRBV5-5
CASSLAKTGAVLGEQYF TGTGCCAGCAGTTTAGCAAAGACAGGCGCTGTATTGGGGGAGCAGTACTTC TRBJ2-7 . . TRBV27
CASSLSRGAVETQYF TGTGCTAGCAGCTTGTCCAGGGGCGCGGTGGAGACCCAGTACTTC TRBJ2-5 . . TRBV7-7
CASSGLASGKYNEQFF TGTGCCAGTAGTGGTCTCGCTAGCGGGAAGTACAATGAGCAGTTCTTC TRBJ2-1 . TRBD2 TRBV19
CASSVTEDRPNYGYTF TGTGCCAGCAGCGTAACAGAGGACAGGCCTAACTATGGCTACACCTTC TRBJ1-2 once TRBD1 TRBV9
CASSFNPLRQGIPYEQYF TGTGCCAGCAGTTTTAATCCCCTCCGACAGGGGATCCCCTACGAGCAGTACTTC TRBJ2-7 . TRBD1 TRBV27
CASRPTGTNTGELFF TGTGCCAGCAGACCAACCGGGACTAACACCGGGGAGCTGTTTTTT TRBJ2-2 . . TRBV7-3
CASSLDYGRDMNEQFF TGTGCCAGCAGCTTAGATTACGGGAGGGATATGAATGAGCAGTTCTTC TRBJ2-1 . TRBD2 TRBV11-3
CASSQGAGTGDYNEQFF TGCGCCAGCAGCCAAGGAGCCGGGACAGGGGATTACAATGAGCAGTTCTTC TRBJ2-1 . TRBD1 TRBV4-1
CASSLPIPGLSEQFF TGTGCCAGCAGTCTACCCATCCCAGGGCTGAGTGAGCAGTTCTTC TRBJ2-1 . . TRBV28
CASSEGQGRVYNEQFF TGTGCCAGCAGTGAGGGACAGGGGAGAGTCTACAATGAGCAGTTCTTC TRBJ2-1 . TRBD1 TRBV2
CASSFQMNTEAFF TGTGCTAGCAGCTTTCAAATGAACACTGAAGCTTTCTTT TRBJ1-1 . . TRBV7-7